These 15 T cell receptor beta chains came from one sample sequenced in a study of T cells after yellow fever vaccination. Via MiXCR, TCRdb re-called the 5' RACE reads, giving one row per CDR3 protein. Of 150,000 to 200,000 distinct CDR3 sequences listed, approximately 6.2% are singletons. This specimen consisted of CD4+ T cells sorted from PBMCs, obtained on the day of the first yellow fever vaccination. The source of these receptors is a man between 18 and 35 years old who received the YFV17D yellow fever vaccine.

DNA of the CDR3: TGCGCCAGCAGTCAACAGGGACCGCACGAGCAGTACTTC. Translation gives CASSQQGPHEQYF. The chain recombines TRBV23-1 with TRBJ2-7, with D possibly called TRBD1 or TRBD2 (5 bases each). TRBV23-1 falls under the ORF class, with uncertain function. This CDR3 contains 13 residues. Trimming took 2 bases from V and 5 from J, leaving 10 bases between them.

Ten or more counts support this clonotype. The gene calls are TRBV2 and TRBJ1-5; tentative D call: TRBD1 (5 bases). From germline, CDR1 is SNHLY and CDR2 FYNNEI. The CDR3 length is 15 residues. Trimming removed 3 bases at V and 5 bases at J, with 14 bases between. CDR3 coding DNA: TGTGCCAGCAGTGATGTCGGGGGTAGTGATCAGCCCCAGCATTTT. Encoded protein: CASSDVGGSDQPQHF.

At least ten counts were recorded for this clonotype. This chain joins TRBV27 and TRBJ2-2; 8 bases fit TRBD2. CDR3 length equals 15 residues. Germline assignment: CDR1 MNHEY and CDR2 SMNVEV (reference sequence). Trimming took 7 bases from V and 6 from J; bases not matched to a gene: 10. The DNA of the CDR3 is TGTGCCAGCACCCGGGGGGGGCTTTTCTCCGGGGAGCTGTTTTTT. Its translation is CASTRGGLFSGELFF.

This clonotype was picked up a small number of times. Sequence at one end of the junction differs from germline and may be a read error. The V gene is TRBV6-5, the J gene TRBJ1-4, with 7 bases aligning to TRBD1. CDR1 is MNHEY, CDR2 SVGAGI, per germline. The CDR3 extends over 18 amino acids. Here the CDR3 reads CASSHSLQGTATNEKLFF. Here the CDR3 DNA reads TGTGCCAGCAGTCACTCCCTACAGGGGACAGCAACTAATGAAAAACTGTTTTTT.

This clonotype was found many times. The V and J genes are TRBV21-1 and TRBJ2-7; TRBD1, as called in the table, went unchecked against the DNA. TRBV21-1 is marked as a pseudogene. The CDR3 length is 16 residues. The CDR3 sequence: CASSSRTGNRSYEQYV. The CDR3 coding sequence is TGTGCCAGCAGCTCCCGGACAGGAAATCGCTCCTACGAGCAGTACGTC.

About this clonotype itself: This could be a read error, since a much larger clone is one nucleotide away. The V call is TRBV7-2, the J call TRBJ2-3; D gene unclear. Germline V gene lookup returns CDR1 SGHTA and CDR2 FQGNSA. The CDR3 covers 14 residues. The CDR3 protein is CDSSLEESTDTQYF. The CDR3 bases are TGTGACAGCAGCTTAGAGGAGAGCACAGATACGCAGTATTTT.

In this sample, this clonotype turned up many times. V is TRBV28 and J is TRBJ2-1; possible D gene TRBD2, 7 bases. The germline V gene has CDR1 MDHEN and CDR2 SYDVKM. The CDR3 has 15 amino acids. V was pared by 8 bases and J by 4 bases, with 18 bases between. This CDR3 reads CASVTGGGLYNEQFF. The CDR3 DNA follows: TGTGCCAGCGTAACTGGGGGGGGCTTATACAATGAGCAGTTCTTC.

This clonotype was recorded at least ten times. The chain couples TRBV5-1 to TRBJ1-4; no firm D call. This CDR3 is 15 amino acids long. Germline values: CDR1 SGHRS, CDR2 YFSETQ. Trimming took off 0 bases at V and 0 bases at J, with 6 bases between the two ends. The CDR3 loop is CASSLGPATNEKLFF. The CDR3 region has the DNA TGCGCCAGCAGCTTGGGGCCGGCAACTAATGAAAAACTGTTTTTT.

The J gene is TRBJ1-1, the V gene TRBV12-3 or TRBV12-4; possibly TRBD1 for D (6 bases). V was cut by 4 bases and J by 1 base, with 10 bases left in between. This CDR3 has 14 residues. The CDR3, as DNA: TGTGCCAGCAGTTCTCAGGGGCAGAACACTGAAGCTTTCTTT. As protein: CASSSQGQNTEAFF.

The V and J genes are TRBV19 and TRBJ1-4; TRBD1 matches 7 bases. J gave up 4 bases and V 2 bases, and 4 bases lay outside the gene matches. Germline assignment: CDR1 LNHDA and CDR2 SQIVND (reference sequence). This CDR3 is built from 15 residues. CDR3 in DNA: TGTGCCAGTAGTATACGGGACAGTAATAATGAAAAACTGTTTTTT. Protein product: CASSIRDSNNEKLFF. The full variable domain, in which reference TRBV19 and TRBJ1-4 provide the parts outside the CDR3, is DGGITQSPKYLFRKEGQNVTLSCEQNLNHDAMYWYRQDPGQGLRLIYYSQIVNDFQKGDIAEGYSVSREKKESFPLTVTSAQKNPTAFYLCASSIRDSNNEKLFFGSGTQLSVL.

This clonotype was seen at least ten times. The chain has TRBV28 and TRBJ2-3; a possible D gene is TRBD1 (5 bases). The CDR3 covers 15 residues. Trimming removed 7 bases from V and 1 base from J, with 15 bases in between. From germline, CDR1 is MDHEN and CDR2 SYDVKM. The DNA of the CDR3 is TGTGCCAGCACCCCTGCTGGGGCCGGCACAGATACGCAGTATTTT. Translation gives CASTPAGAGTDTQYF.

The chain employs TRBV11-2 and TRBJ2-7; 9 positions match TRBD1. J gave up 2 bases and V 3 bases, and 14 bases lay outside the gene matches. Germline values: CDR1 SGHAT, CDR2 FQNNGV. The CDR3 is 18 residues long. CDR3 nucleotides: TGTGCCAGCAGCTTCCTTGTCGGCTCGGGACAGGGACCCTACGAGCAGTACTTC. It yields the protein CASSFLVGSGQGPYEQYF.

In this sample, this clonotype turned up many times. This sequence joins TRBV20-1 and TRBJ1-4; D gene ambiguous. The CDR3 runs 14 residues. Per the germline V gene, CDR1 is DFQATT and CDR2 is SNEGSKA (reference sequence). V lost 3 bases to trimming and J lost 5 bases, with 13 bases between them. DNA of the CDR3: TGCAGTGCTAGGGACCAATCAAGAAATGAAAAACTGTTTTTT. It yields the protein CSARDQSRNEKLFF.

With regard to this clonotype: A much larger clone sits a single nucleotide away, making a read error possible. A read error is likely, as this CDR3 ends without the conserved phenylalanine or tryptophan. The chain uses TRBV4-1 and TRBJ2-1; 10 bases agree with TRBD2. The CDR3 loop spans 18 amino acids. In germline, CDR1 is MGHRA, CDR2 YSYEKL. V shed 2 bases and J 4 bases; nucleotides not matched to a gene: 11. CDR3 amino acids: CASSQYISGGLTYNEQFS. CDR3 nucleotides: TGCGCCAGCAGCCAATATATTAGCGGGGGGCTAACTTACAATGAGCAGTTCTCC.

This clonotype was recorded many times. This chain joins TRBV27 and TRBJ1-1, with 11 bases that match TRBD1. Germline V gene data show CDR1 as MNHEY and CDR2 as SMNVEV (reference sequence). The ends lost 2 bases at V and 6 bases at J; junction bases unmatched: 5. This CDR3 comprises 15 residues. The chain's CDR3 is CASSLRDRGMPEAFF. For the CDR3, the DNA is TGTGCCAGCAGTTTACGGGACAGGGGGATGCCTGAAGCTTTCTTT.